The rows below give T cell receptor beta chains drawn from one sample of a study of human T cells and chemical hapten exposure. MiXCR was run by TCRdb on the RACE reads, yielding one entry per CDR3 protein. This sample has over 85,000 distinct CDR3 sequences, with around 12% found just once. Sequences were derived from whole blood, sampled in connection with sensitization to the hapten diphenylcyclopropenone (DPC). These receptors were collected from a woman aged 40 to 49 with alopecia areata. Some clones in this sample may be carry-over from other donors' samples. Both conserved end residues are part of each CDR3. The order of the fields is J gene, clone size, V gene, D gene, CDR3 protein, CDR3 DNA. D genes are given only for firm matches. A clone size is listed for some rows: how often the clone was seen (once, few, many), or a class if it is expanded.

j_call: TRBJ2-7
clone_size: few
v_call: TRBV6-2/TRBV6-3
d_call: TRBD2
cdr3_aa: CASSRDYLEEQYF
cdr3_nt: TGTGCCAGCAGTCGGGACTACCTCGAGGAGCAGTACTTC

j_call: TRBJ1-2
clone_size: NA
v_call: TRBV4-3
d_call: TRBD1
cdr3_aa: CASSHGLTGSYGYTF
cdr3_nt: TGCGCCAGCAGCCATGGTTTGACAGGGAGTTATGGCTACACCTTC

j_call: TRBJ1-5
clone_size: few
v_call: TRBV12-3/TRBV12-4
d_call: NA
cdr3_aa: CASSWANQPQHF
cdr3_nt: TGTGCCAGCAGTTGGGCGAATCAGCCCCAGCATTTT

j_call: TRBJ1-2
clone_size: few
v_call: TRBV12-3/TRBV12-4
d_call: TRBD1
cdr3_aa: CASSRQGHYGYTF
cdr3_nt: TGTGCCAGCAGTCGACAGGGTCACTATGGCTACACCTTC

j_call: TRBJ2-7
clone_size: NA
v_call: TRBV6-2/TRBV6-3
d_call: NA
cdr3_aa: CACRIGQNYEQYF
cdr3_nt: TGTGCCTGCAGGATCGGACAGAACTACGAGCAGTACTTC

j_call: TRBJ1-6
clone_size: many
v_call: TRBV11-2
d_call: NA
cdr3_aa: CASSLEGSRNSPLHF
cdr3_nt: TGTGCCAGCAGCTTAGAGGGATCGAGGAACTCACCCCTCCACTTT

j_call: TRBJ2-1
clone_size: many
v_call: TRBV27
d_call: NA
cdr3_aa: CASSAGPYNEQFF
cdr3_nt: TGTGCCAGCAGTGCGGGGCCCTACAATGAGCAGTTCTTC

j_call: TRBJ1-1
clone_size: NA
v_call: TRBV24-1
d_call: TRBD1
cdr3_aa: CATSANTGTGGDKDTEAFF
cdr3_nt: TGTGCCACCAGTGCTAACACCGGGACAGGGGGCGACAAGGACACTGAAGCTTTCTTT

j_call: TRBJ2-7
clone_size: many
v_call: TRBV5-1
d_call: NA
cdr3_aa: CASSLARAGLSYEQYF
cdr3_nt: TGCGCCAGCAGCTTGGCCCGGGCGGGCCTCTCCTACGAGCAGTACTTC

j_call: TRBJ1-1
clone_size: NA
v_call: TRBV6-2/TRBV6-3
d_call: NA
cdr3_aa: CASIPGGAVGAFF
cdr3_nt: TGTGCCAGCATCCCCGGGGGGGCCGTTGGAGCTTTCTTT

j_call: TRBJ2-1
clone_size: many
v_call: TRBV5-1
d_call: NA
cdr3_aa: CASSSQASSYNEQFF
cdr3_nt: TGCGCCAGCAGCTCCCAGGCAAGCTCCTACAATGAGCAGTTCTTC

j_call: TRBJ2-7
clone_size: many
v_call: TRBV10-3
d_call: NA
cdr3_aa: CAISETLVSYEQYF
cdr3_nt: TGTGCCATCAGTGAGACTCTAGTTTCCTACGAGCAGTACTTC

j_call: TRBJ1-5
clone_size: NA
v_call: TRBV6-2/TRBV6-3
d_call: NA
cdr3_aa: CASSYLQSNQPQHF
cdr3_nt: TGTGCCAGCAGTTATTTACAGAGCAATCAGCCCCAGCATTTT

j_call: TRBJ2-5
clone_size: NA
v_call: TRBV7-2
d_call: NA
cdr3_aa: CASSLGNYQETQYF
cdr3_nt: TGTGCCAGCAGCTTGGGTAACTACCAAGAGACCCAGTACTTC

j_call: TRBJ1-1
clone_size: few
v_call: TRBV20-1
d_call: NA
cdr3_aa: CSARVAQNTEAFF
cdr3_nt: TGCAGTGCTAGAGTCGCACAGAACACTGAAGCTTTCTTT

j_call: TRBJ2-1
clone_size: NA
v_call: TRBV4-3
d_call: TRBD2
cdr3_aa: CASSQGTSGSYNEQFF
cdr3_nt: TGCGCCAGCAGCCAAGGGACTAGCGGATCCTACAATGAGCAGTTCTTC

j_call: TRBJ1-6
clone_size: few
v_call: TRBV7-2
d_call: NA
cdr3_aa: CASSLSGTQGGSPLHF
cdr3_nt: TGTGCCAGCAGCTTATCCGGGACACAAGGAGGCTCACCCCTCCACTTT

j_call: TRBJ2-2
clone_size: many
v_call: TRBV29-1
d_call: NA
cdr3_aa: CSGRRSSTGELFF
cdr3_nt: TGCAGCGGAAGGAGATCCAGCACCGGGGAGCTGTTTTTT

j_call: TRBJ2-3
clone_size: NA
v_call: TRBV12-3/TRBV12-4
d_call: NA
cdr3_aa: CASSLNPRTSTDTQYF
cdr3_nt: TGTGCCAGCAGTTTAAACCCCCGGACTAGCACAGATACGCAGTATTTT

j_call: TRBJ2-5
clone_size: NA
v_call: TRBV7-9
d_call: NA
cdr3_aa: CASSGSVQETQYF
cdr3_nt: TGTGCCAGCAGCGGTAGCGTCCAAGAGACCCAGTACTTC

j_call: TRBJ2-7
clone_size: NA
v_call: TRBV5-1
d_call: TRBD1
cdr3_aa: CASSFDRGYEQYF
cdr3_nt: TGCGCCAGCAGCTTCGACAGGGGCTACGAGCAGTACTTC

j_call: TRBJ2-3
clone_size: many
v_call: TRBV7-9
d_call: NA
cdr3_aa: CASSLRGTSTDTQYF
cdr3_nt: TGTGCCAGCAGCTTACGGGGGACGAGCACAGATACGCAGTATTTT

j_call: TRBJ2-7
clone_size: few
v_call: TRBV21-1
d_call: NA
cdr3_aa: CASSPQTESSYEQYF
cdr3_nt: TGTGCCAGCAGCCCCCAGACGGAGAGCTCCTACGAGCAGTACTTC

j_call: TRBJ1-5
clone_size: few
v_call: TRBV12-3/TRBV12-4
d_call: NA
cdr3_aa: CASSLRAGDQPQHF
cdr3_nt: TGTGCCAGCAGTTTACGTGCAGGGGATCAGCCCCAGCATTTT

j_call: TRBJ1-5
clone_size: NA
v_call: TRBV10-3
d_call: NA
cdr3_aa: CAISEGNSNQPQHF
cdr3_nt: TGTGCCATCAGTGAGGGGAATAGCAATCAGCCCCAGCATTTT

j_call: TRBJ1-6
clone_size: NA
v_call: TRBV7-2
d_call: NA
cdr3_aa: CASSLGAANSPLHF
cdr3_nt: TGTGCCAGCAGCTTAGGGGCCGCCAATTCACCCCTCCACTTT

j_call: TRBJ2-1
clone_size: NA
v_call: TRBV4-2
d_call: TRBD2
cdr3_aa: CASSQDGLAGPNEQFF
cdr3_nt: TGTGCCAGCAGCCAAGATGGGCTAGCGGGACCCAATGAGCAGTTCTTC

j_call: TRBJ2-2
clone_size: NA
v_call: TRBV4-3
d_call: TRBD1
cdr3_aa: CASSQQRGPGTGELFF
cdr3_nt: TGCGCCAGCAGCCAACAAAGGGGGCCGGGCACCGGGGAGCTGTTTTTT

j_call: TRBJ1-5
clone_size: many
v_call: TRBV20-1
d_call: NA
cdr3_aa: CSARAGTVNQPQHF
cdr3_nt: TGCAGTGCTAGAGCAGGAACAGTCAATCAGCCCCAGCATTTT

j_call: TRBJ2-1
clone_size: NA
v_call: TRBV3-1
d_call: TRBD2
cdr3_aa: CASSKGLAGSSYNEQFF
cdr3_nt: TGTGCCAGCAGCAAAGGACTAGCGGGAAGCTCCTACAATGAGCAGTTCTTC

j_call: TRBJ2-2
clone_size: NA
v_call: TRBV5-4
d_call: NA
cdr3_aa: CASSLPSRGELFF
cdr3_nt: TGTGCCAGCAGCTTGCCTTCGCGCGGGGAGCTGTTTTTT

j_call: TRBJ1-5
clone_size: many
v_call: TRBV28
d_call: TRBD1
cdr3_aa: CASSLPIQGRYSNQPQHF
cdr3_nt: TGTGCCAGCAGTTTACCGATACAGGGGAGATATAGCAATCAGCCCCAGCATTTT

j_call: TRBJ2-2
clone_size: NA
v_call: TRBV29-1
d_call: NA
cdr3_aa: CSVESGTGELFF
cdr3_nt: TGCAGCGTTGAATCTGGGACGGGGGAGCTGTTTTTT

j_call: TRBJ2-5
clone_size: many
v_call: TRBV4-2
d_call: TRBD1
cdr3_aa: CASSQDRGTGKQETQYF
cdr3_nt: TGTGCCAGCAGCCAAGATCGTGGGACAGGGAAGCAAGAGACCCAGTACTTC

j_call: TRBJ2-5
clone_size: few
v_call: TRBV7-8
d_call: NA
cdr3_aa: CASSPLSQGFGETQYF
cdr3_nt: TGTGCCAGCAGCCCTCTCTCACAGGGATTCGGCGAGACCCAGTACTTC

j_call: TRBJ1-4
clone_size: many
v_call: TRBV28
d_call: TRBD1
cdr3_aa: CASRPWTGFTNEKLFF
cdr3_nt: TGTGCCAGCAGGCCATGGACAGGGTTCACTAATGAAAAACTGTTTTTT

j_call: TRBJ2-3
clone_size: many
v_call: TRBV12-3/TRBV12-4
d_call: NA
cdr3_aa: CASSLEGTQYF
cdr3_nt: TGTGCCAGCAGTTTGGAGGGTACGCAGTATTTT

j_call: TRBJ2-3
clone_size: few
v_call: TRBV6-5
d_call: TRBD1
cdr3_aa: CASSYSRQGITDTQYF
cdr3_nt: TGTGCCAGCAGTTACTCTCGACAGGGGATAACAGATACGCAGTATTTT

j_call: TRBJ2-7
clone_size: NA
v_call: TRBV12-3/TRBV12-4
d_call: TRBD1
cdr3_aa: CASSLGTGGAEQYF
cdr3_nt: TGTGCCAGCAGTTTAGGGACAGGGGGCGCCGAGCAGTACTTC

j_call: TRBJ2-1
clone_size: few
v_call: TRBV28
d_call: NA
cdr3_aa: CASSSSGQGWNEQFF
cdr3_nt: NA

j_call: TRBJ1-1
clone_size: few
v_call: TRBV7-8
d_call: TRBD1
cdr3_aa: CASSPLGHLQGARPEAFF
cdr3_nt: TGTGCCAGCAGTCCCTTAGGGCACTTACAGGGGGCTAGACCTGAAGCTTTCTTT

j_call: TRBJ2-2
clone_size: NA
v_call: TRBV10-3
d_call: TRBD2
cdr3_aa: CAISEPLAGGLNTGELFF
cdr3_nt: TGTGCCATCAGTGAACCACTAGCGGGAGGCCTCAACACCGGGGAGCTGTTTTTT

j_call: TRBJ1-1
clone_size: NA
v_call: TRBV7-2
d_call: NA
cdr3_aa: CASSQHWANTEAFF
cdr3_nt: TGTGCCAGCAGCCAACACTGGGCGAACACTGAAGCTTTCTTT

j_call: TRBJ2-5
clone_size: few
v_call: TRBV7-6
d_call: NA
cdr3_aa: CASSRTVGLETQYF
cdr3_nt: TGTGCCAGCAGCCGGACGGTCGGACTGGAGACCCAGTACTTC

j_call: TRBJ1-1
clone_size: NA
v_call: TRBV4-2
d_call: NA
cdr3_aa: CASSQGLGPNTEAFF
cdr3_nt: TGTGCCAGCAGCCAAGGGCTGGGTCCGAACACTGAAGCTTTCTTT

j_call: TRBJ2-7
clone_size: many
v_call: TRBV20-1
d_call: TRBD2
cdr3_aa: CSASRGLVIPLEEQYF
cdr3_nt: TGCAGTGCTTCTCGGGGACTAGTGATTCCCTTAGAAGAGCAGTACTTC